Shown below are 19 T cell receptor beta chains from a single sample sequenced in a study of shared clonotypes between healthy human individuals. The protocol was immunoSEQ multiplex PCR, while the TCRdb copy is restricted to in-frame clones and leaves out a portion. The repertoire holds more than 1 million clones, with 75% to 85% as singletons. The sample consisted of memory CD4+ T cells from PBMCs. As to subset: CD45RA-negative fraction. These receptors all stem from a man younger than 30 in good health. Some clones in this sample may be carry-over from other donors' samples.

As concerns this clone: The same CDR3 can be traced to other DNA sequences in this sample. The rearrangement links TRBV20-1 to TRBJ2-3; no clear D gene. This CDR3 has 11 amino acids. The V gene lost 6 bases and the J gene lost 5 bases, with 9 bases spanning the gap. The germline V gene has CDR1 DFQATT and CDR2 SNEGSKA (reference sequence). The CDR3 DNA follows: TGCAGTGCCCCCCAAGGAGATACGCAGTATTTT. Its protein is CSAPQGDTQYF.

The V gene is TRBV10-1, the J gene TRBJ1-1; unclear D gene. Trimming removed 6 bases from V and 1 base from J, with 15 bases in between. CDR1 is WNHNN and CDR2 is SYGVQD in the germline V gene (reference sequence). The CDR3 has 15 residues. The CDR3 region has the DNA TGCGCCAGCAGGGTGCGCGAGGCCGGGAACACTGAAGCTTTCTTT. This translates into CASRVREAGNTEAFF.

The V call is TRBV28, the J call TRBJ1-2, with 9 bases lining up with TRBD1. Per germline, CDR1 MDHEN and CDR2 SYDVKM. V was pared by 4 bases and J by 6 bases, with 3 bases of the junction left unmatched. The CDR3 runs to 13 residues. The CDR3 DNA is TGTGCCAGCAGTTCCCGGACAGGGGATGGCTACACCTTC. Translating it yields CASSSRTGDGYTF.

This chain joins TRBV28 and TRBJ2-3, with D possibly being TRBD1 (5 bases). Trimming pared 6 bases from V and 1 base from J, leaving 23 bases between. The germline V gene has CDR1 MDHEN and CDR2 SYDVKM. The CDR3 extends over 18 amino acids. CDR3: CASSPTGKGSYGTDTQYF. DNA of the CDR3: TGTGCCAGCAGCCCAACAGGAAAGGGCTCTTATGGCACAGATACGCAGTATTTT.

The CDR3 here is CASSLAGQATNYGYTF. As DNA, the CDR3 is TGTGCCAGCAGCTTGGCGGGACAGGCGACCAACTATGGCTACACCTTC. This chain joins TRBV5-8 and TRBJ1-2; 8 nucleotides match TRBD1. The V and J ends lost 0 bases and 2 bases, in that order; junction bases with no gene match: 6. Germline CDR1 is SGHTS and CDR2 is YDEGEE. CDR3 size: 16 residues.

This clone was counted many times. The rearrangement links TRBV7-6 to TRBJ2-2; D is perhaps TRBD1 or TRBD2 (5 bases each). This CDR3 region has 14 residues. The V gene's germline CDR1 is SGHVS and CDR2 FNYEAQ. With 8 bases removed from V and 4 bases from J, the gap between germline ends came to 14 bases. The CDR3 sequence: CASGGGESTGELFF. CDR3 DNA sequence: TGTGCCAGCGGTGGGGGAGAGAGCACCGGGGAGCTGTTTTTT.

The chain recombines TRBV13 with TRBJ2-3; 10 positions match TRBD2. The ends lost 5 bases at V and 7 bases at J; junction bases unmatched: 6. This CDR3 has 14 residues. Germline V gives CDR1 PRHDT, CDR2 FYEKMQ (reference sequence). CDR3 DNA: TGTGCCAGCAGCGCCCGGACTAGCGGAAATACGCAGTATTTT. It yields the protein CASSARTSGNTQYF.

The genes are TRBV2 and TRBJ2-5, with 11 bases fitting TRBD1. The CDR3 is 15 residues long. Germline-derived CDR1 and CDR2 are SNHLY and FYNNEI. V trimming: 7 bases; J trimming: 4 bases; junction bases outside the gene matches: 8. The DNA of the CDR3 is TGTGCCAGCATGGGACAGGGGGTAGGTGGAGAGACCCAGTACTTC. Its protein product is CASMGQGVGGETQYF.

This clone has more than one count but fewer than ten. The rearrangement uses TRBV11-2 and TRBJ1-1; D ambiguous. This CDR3 is built from 13 residues. Deletions cut 2 bases from V and 4 bases from J, with 8 bases between. Germline V gene sequence: CDR1 SGHAT, CDR2 FQNNGV. Written as DNA, the CDR3 is TGTGCCAGCAGCTTATCGTACGTCACTGAAGCTTTCTTT. Protein: CASSLSYVTEAFF.

This sequence joins TRBV5-4 and TRBJ2-7; 10 nucleotides align to TRBD2. Germline CDR1 is SGHNT and CDR2 is YYREEE (reference sequence). With V trimmed by 4 bases and J by 4 bases, 5 bases remained unmatched. The CDR3 has 14 amino acids. The chain's CDR3 is CASSATSGKYEQYF. CDR3 coding DNA: TGTGCCAGCAGCGCTACTAGCGGGAAGTACGAGCAGTACTTC.

CDR3 bases: TGTGCCAGCACCCTAGCACAGCTGAACACTGAAGCTTTCTTT. Its protein is CASTLAQLNTEAFF. The V and J genes are TRBV28 and TRBJ1-1; no firm D call. This CDR3 contains 14 residues. Germline V gives CDR1 MDHEN, CDR2 SYDVKM. V lost 7 bases, J lost 0 bases, and 12 bases lay in between.

Points on this clone: This CDR3 is also generated by other DNA sequences in the sample. The chain has TRBV2 and TRBJ2-7; unclear D gene. Per the germline V gene, CDR1 is SNHLY and CDR2 is FYNNEI. The CDR3 extends over 12 amino acids. V was clipped by 4 bases and J by 2 bases, with 6 bases between them. The CDR3 here is CASSGAAYEQYF. CDR3 nucleotide sequence: TGTGCCAGCAGTGGAGCAGCCTACGAGCAGTACTTC.

CDR3 in DNA: TGTGCCAGCAGCCGGCAGGGACTAGCGGAAGGGGGTGAGCAGTTCTTC. Translation gives CASSRQGLAEGGEQFF. The genes are TRBV14 and TRBJ2-1, with TRBD2 matching over 11 bases. This CDR3 is built from 16 residues. Germline V gene sequence: CDR1 SGHDN, CDR2 FVKESK. Trimming took 4 bases from V and 9 from J; bases not matched to a gene: 11. The entire variable domain, with the rest obtained from reference TRBV14 and TRBJ2-1, is as follows: EAGVTQFPSHSVIEKGQTVTLRCDPISGHDNLYWYRRVMGKEIKFLLHFVKESKQDESGMPNNRFLAERTGGTYSTLKVQPAELEDSGVYFCASSRQGLAEGGEQFFGPGTRLTVL.

The count of this clone is one. The chain employs TRBV6-1 and TRBJ2-3; D unclear. The V gene's germline CDR1 is MNHNS and CDR2 SASEGT. V lost 6 bases and J 0 bases, leaving 13 bases between the germline ends. The CDR3 is 15 amino acids. The DNA for the CDR3 is TGTGCCAGCAGGTCTCGGGTGTCTAGCACAGATACGCAGTATTTT. Amino acids: CASRSRVSSTDTQYF.

The sample holds a few counts of this clone. The CDR3 region is CATSRDRRGYNEQFF. CDR3 DNA: TGTGCCACCAGCAGAGATCGGCGGGGCTACAATGAGCAGTTCTTC. The gene calls are TRBV15 and TRBJ2-1; D perhaps matches TRBD2 (6 bases). The germline V gene encodes CDR1 LNHNV and CDR2 YYDKDF (reference sequence). The CDR3 spans 15 residues. Trimming took off 0 bases at V and 3 bases at J, with 9 bases between the two ends.

V gene TRBV9 combines with J gene TRBJ2-7; TRBD1 matches at 11 bases. The trim removed 3 bases at V and 7 bases at J, leaving 9 bases unmatched. Germline V CDR1 and CDR2: SGDLS, YYNGEE. The CDR3 has 15 residues. This CDR3 reads CASSETGTGGREQYF. The CDR3 DNA reads TGTGCCAGCAGCGAGACCGGGACAGGGGGTCGGGAGCAGTACTTC. The whole variable domain, remainder taken from reference TRBV9 and TRBJ2-7, is DSGVTQTPKHLITATGQRVTLRCSPRSGDLSVYWYQQSLDQGLQFLIQYYNGEERAKGNILERFSAQQFPDLHSELNLSSLELGDSALYFCASSETGTGGREQYFGPGTRLTVT.

The V call is TRBV4-1, the J call TRBJ2-7; 8 bases line up with TRBD2. V lost 0 bases to trimming and J lost 3 bases; unmatched junction nucleotides: 7. The CDR3 contains 16 residues. Germline CDR1 MGHRA, CDR2 YSYEKL. The CDR3 sequence is CASSQDGAGDLYEQYF. The DNA of the CDR3 is TGCGCCAGCAGCCAAGATGGAGCGGGAGACCTCTACGAGCAGTACTTC.

About this clone itself: The sample holds other DNA sequences that translate to the same CDR3. The chain has TRBV11-2 and TRBJ2-1; TRBD2 aligns across 9 bases. CDR3 length equals 14 residues. The germline V gene encodes CDR1 SGHAT and CDR2 FQNNGV. The ends lost 2 bases at V and 5 bases at J; junction bases unmatched: 1. CDR3 protein: CASSLRTSDNEQFF. DNA for the CDR3: TGTGCCAGCAGCTTACGGACTAGCGACAATGAGCAGTTCTTC. The variable domain in full, completed from reference TRBV11-2 and TRBJ2-1, reads EAGVAQSPRYKIIEKRQSVAFWCNPISGHATLYWYQQILGQGPKLLIQFQNNGVVDDSQLPKDRFSAERLKGVDSTLKIQPAKLEDSAVYLCASSLRTSDNEQFFGPGTRLTVL.

The chain carries TRBV2 and TRBJ1-2; D remains ambiguous. There are 15 residues in the CDR3. The V and J ends lost 4 bases and 2 bases respectively, with 14 bases between them. Germline V gene data show CDR1 as SNHLY and CDR2 as FYNNEI. The CDR3 nucleotides read TGTGCCAGCAGTGCTCTGAGGCAGTCAAACTATGGCTACACCTTC. Translation gives CASSALRQSNYGYTF.